The rows below give T cell receptor beta chains drawn from one sample of a study of OX40 agonist ivuxolimab in advanced cancers. Repertoires were generated with immunoSEQ multiplex PCR, while TCRdb's copy carries only in-frame clones and drops some. This sample yields around 53,000 clones, of which approximately 91% are seen a single time; approximately 6.6% belongs to the top ten. The material sequenced was CD4+ or CD8+ T cells sorted from blood, taken in a trial of the OX40 agonist ivuxolimab. Receptors were obtained from an adult with an advanced solid tumor such as melanoma, head and neck, liver or kidney cancer. Each CDR3 is given with its conserved first and last residue. D genes are given only for firm matches.

J	D	V	CDR3
TRBJ2-3	TRBD2	TRBV18	CASSPRTSGISTDTQYF
TRBJ2-1	TRBD2	TRBV6-1	CASSPLGGVDEQFF
TRBJ2-3	TRBD2	TRBV30	CAWSRGTSGNTQYF
TRBJ1-5	NA	TRBV4-2	CASSQREGNQPQHF
TRBJ2-1	TRBD2	TRBV5-1	CARALSGSAHNEQFF
TRBJ1-2	TRBD1	TRBV9	CASVRGQGGGYGYTF
TRBJ2-7	NA	TRBV6-4	CASWTGTHDEQYF
TRBJ1-1	NA	TRBV28	CASSRGRESEAFF
TRBJ2-7	NA	TRBV11-2	CASSSRTDITYEQYF
TRBJ1-2	TRBD1	TRBV5-1	CASSQDRANYGYTF
TRBJ1-6	NA	TRBV6-1	CASSEQGLNSPLHF
TRBJ2-5	TRBD2	TRBV10-1	CASSESKLAGDWETQYF
TRBJ2-5	TRBD1	TRBV7-3	CASSQGTEETQYF
TRBJ1-2	NA	TRBV27	CASSFLDQPYGYTF
TRBJ2-1	NA	TRBV19	CASSPRDRRDEQFF
TRBJ2-7	NA	TRBV28	CASRKILDRNTYEQYF
TRBJ1-1	TRBD1	TRBV5-1	CASSTDRGHTEAFF
TRBJ2-2	NA	TRBV5-1	CASSPNTGELFF
TRBJ1-1	NA	TRBV20-1	CSVPMNTEAFF
TRBJ2-7	NA	TRBV6-6	CASTAPGQWEQYF
TRBJ2-5	NA	TRBV20-1	CSASIETQYF
TRBJ2-2	NA	TRBV6-6	CASSSRTGELFF
TRBJ2-3	TRBD2	TRBV11-3	CASSLGGTSGRKSNTQYF
TRBJ2-7	TRBD1	TRBV28	CASSRPRDRVYEQYF
TRBJ2-1	NA	TRBV5-1	CASSLARGVFHEQFF
TRBJ1-1	NA	TRBV28	CASKGNTEAFF
TRBJ1-5	NA	TRBV11-3	CASSELDQPQHF
TRBJ2-1	NA	TRBV4-2	CASSQESGGSSYNEQFF
TRBJ2-7	TRBD2	TRBV25-1	CASSAQPGTSGRAGQYF
TRBJ1-1	NA	TRBV6-6	CASSYPERNTEAFF
TRBJ2-7	NA	TRBV20-1	CSASKLSEQYF
TRBJ2-2	NA	TRBV27	CATKQAFRGGELFF
TRBJ1-3	NA	TRBV28	CASSLQQSTIYF
TRBJ2-5	TRBD2	TRBV5-8	CASSLLAGGPVGQYF
TRBJ2-3	NA	TRBV18	CASSPRKGTDTQYF
TRBJ1-3	NA	TRBV7-7	CASSPLGGTDSGNTIYF
TRBJ2-5	TRBD1	TRBV4-1	CASSHPGGQETQYF
TRBJ2-7	TRBD2	TRBV9	CASSPGLAGPGEQYF
TRBJ2-5	NA	TRBV11-2	CASSLGASSGLPLGTQYF
TRBJ1-1	NA	TRBV6-5	CASTQGLGTEAFF
TRBJ2-1	TRBD2	TRBV2	CASHGGLAGNEQFF
TRBJ2-6	TRBD1	TRBV2	CAGTGLYSGANVLTF
TRBJ2-1	TRBD1	TRBV30	CACGTGKNEQFF
TRBJ2-7	TRBD2	TRBV4-2	CASSQGGLAGASSYEQYF
TRBJ1-3	TRBD1	TRBV6-5	CASSPPQGTEFTIYF
TRBJ2-6	NA	TRBV10-3	CAIRIQSRANVLTF
TRBJ2-5	NA	TRBV19	CASSGGAGMGETQYF
TRBJ2-5	NA	TRBV28	CASSLEGGLRLAQYF
TRBJ2-5	NA	TRBV6-1	CASSAKTRPGHLVTQETQYF
TRBJ1-5	TRBD1	TRBV6-6	CASRLTGYNQPQHF
TRBJ2-3	NA	TRBV7-9	CASSPSGGDTQYF
TRBJ2-3	NA	TRBV5-1	CASRTRRGTDTQYF
TRBJ1-2	TRBD1	TRBV25-1	CASSAPGTGFDYTF
TRBJ2-5	NA	TRBV28	CASSLFRETQYF
TRBJ2-7	NA	TRBV6-1	CASSMGRTYEQYF